The 29 T cell receptor beta chains reported below all come from one sample, sequenced in a study of T cell repertoires in cytomegalovirus infection. TCRdb analysed the reads with MiXCR anew, one entry per CDR3 protein. This sample carries 80,000 or so distinct CDR3 sequences, approximately 24% of them seen once, and the ten largest clones take roughly 50%. No antigen is known for these receptors. Here the sequenced sample was CD8+ T cells from cultured PBMCs, taken from culture after CMV antigen stimulation. The source of these receptors is a human donor in good health (CMV status not recorded). Some clones in this sample may be carry-over from other donors' samples.

The rearrangement joins TRBV7-9 to TRBJ2-1, with 8 bases matching TRBD1. J was trimmed by 10 bases and V by 5 bases; bases with no gene match: 10. CDR3 length: 14 residues. CDR1 is SEHNR and CDR2 is FQNEAQ in the germline V gene (reference sequence). DNA for the CDR3: TGTGCCAGCAGCGTTCCGACAGGGGCGGGAGAGCAGTTCTTC. This codes for CASSVPTGAGEQFF.

This clonotype was seen only a few times. The genes are TRBV4-3 and TRBJ2-3; the D is unclear. The CDR3 has 13 amino acids. Germline loops: CDR1 LGHNA, CDR2 YSLEER. Between the trimmed V and J ends, which lost 0 bases and 8 bases, there was a span of 9 bases. CDR3 sequence: CASSQEKVSTQYF. Here the CDR3 DNA reads TGCGCCAGCAGCCAAGAAAAGGTTTCTACGCAGTATTTT.

This clonotype was seen more than once but under ten times. This rearrangement joins TRBV5-6 to TRBJ2-7; D might be TRBD2 (5 bases). V was clipped by 4 bases and J by 6 bases, with 20 bases between them. Per the germline V gene, CDR1 is SGHDT and CDR2 is YYEEEE. The CDR3 runs 15 residues. The DNA for the CDR3 is TGTGCCAGCAGCCTATGGACTCCCAGTCGGACCGAGCAGTACTTC. It yields the protein CASSLWTPSRTEQYF.

As for this clonotype: A much more abundant neighbour one base away suggests this may be a read error. The chain carries TRBV27 and TRBJ1-4, with TRBD1 identical over 7 bases. CDR1 and CDR2 (germline): MNHEY, SMNVEV (reference sequence). The CDR3 is made up of 15 amino acids. The DNA of the CDR3 is TGTGCCAGCAGTCCTGAGACAGGGCGGGATGAAAACCTGTTTTTT. Its translation: CASSPETGRDENLFF.

This clonotype was counted only a few times. V usage is TRBV24-1 and J usage is TRBJ2-2, with D perhaps given as TRBD1 or TRBD2 (6 bases each). This CDR3 has 17 amino acids. The germline V and J ends were trimmed by 8 bases and 2 bases, with 20 bases remaining between them. Germline CDR1 is KGHDR and CDR2 is SFDVKD. The chain's CDR3 is CATTEGVRTANTGELFF. The DNA of the CDR3 is TGTGCCACCACGGAGGGGGTCCGGACAGCCAACACCGGGGAGCTGTTTTTT.

This clonotype was counted many times. V usage is TRBV20-1 and J usage is TRBJ1-6, with D uncertain. CDR3 length: 16 amino acids. V lost 0 bases and J lost 0, with 9 bases in between. Germline CDR1 reads DFQATT; CDR2 reads SNEGSKA (reference sequence). CDR3 residues: CSARDRGSSYNSPLHF. Here the CDR3 DNA reads TGCAGTGCTAGAGATCGTGGGAGCTCCTATAATTCACCCCTCCACTTT.

This clonotype was counted many times. This rearrangement joins TRBV6-2 or TRBV6-3 to TRBJ1-2; D is unclear. Germline V gene sequence: CDR1 MNHEY, CDR2 SVGEGT. CDR3 length: 17 amino acids. Trimming removed 0 bases from V and 3 bases from J, with 17 bases in between. CDR3 coding DNA: TGTGCCAGCAGTTACTCAGTCGTAAGAAGTGGGGACTATGGCTACACCTTC. Translated: CASSYSVVRSGDYGYTF.

This clonotype showed up just a few times. V usage is TRBV11-2 and J usage is TRBJ1-2; D perhaps matches TRBD1 (5 bases). From germline, CDR1 is SGHAT and CDR2 FQNNGV. V lost 5 bases and J lost 0, with 16 bases in between. CDR3 size: 16 residues. CDR3 amino acids: CASSLGGGTANYGYTF. CDR3 bases: TGTGCCAGCAGCCTTGGGGGGGGGACCGCTAACTATGGCTACACCTTC.

The rearrangement joins TRBV6-2 or TRBV6-3 to TRBJ2-3; 12 nucleotides agree with TRBD2. The CDR3 sequence is 20 residues long. Germline trimming cut 2 bases from V and 2 bases from J; bases unmatched to any gene: 14. Germline V gene data show CDR1 as MNHEY and CDR2 as SVGEGT. CDR3 coding DNA: TGTGCCAGCAGTTACCCTAGCGGGAGGGCCGAAGCTAAAGTCACAGATACGCAGTATTTT. Translated: CASSYPSGRAEAKVTDTQYF.

This clonotype was counted only a few times. This chain links TRBV11-2 with TRBJ2-1, with 16 bases identical to TRBD2. This CDR3 is built from 17 residues. The V segment lost 5 bases and the J segment 10 bases; nucleotides outside the gene matches: 11. Germline CDR1 and CDR2: SGHAT and FQNNGV. DNA for the CDR3: TGTGCCAGCAGCCAAGGGACTAGCGGGAGGGGAAGCTTAGAGCAGTTCTTC. Residues: CASSQGTSGRGSLEQFF.

This chain joins TRBV30 and TRBJ2-1; a possible D gene is TRBD2 (5 bases). The length of the CDR3 is 12 residues. Germline V CDR1 and CDR2: GTSNPN, SVGIG (reference sequence). CDR3 in DNA: TGTGCTCACGACCGGGGTGGGGATGAGCAGTTCTTC. As protein: CAHDRGGDEQFF.

On this clonotype itself: This may stem from a read error, because a much larger clone lies one nucleotide away. This chain links TRBV25-1 with TRBJ2-4; 9 nucleotides agree with TRBD1. The CDR3 is 16 amino acids. Germline trimming cut 6 bases from V and 1 base from J; bases unmatched to any gene: 7. Germline lookup yields CDR1 MGHDK and CDR2 SYGVNS. The CDR3 sequence: CASREGTGKAKNIQYF. CDR3 in DNA: TGTGCCAGCAGGGAAGGGACAGGGAAGGCCAAAAACATTCAGTACTTC.

The genes are TRBV6-6 and TRBJ1-1; weak D call: TRBD1 (5 bases). This CDR3 comprises 12 residues. Between the trimmed V and J ends, which lost 5 bases and 7 bases, there was a span of 11 bases. Germline loops: CDR1 MNHNY, CDR2 SVGAGI (reference sequence). Here the CDR3 reads CASSRDGYEAFF. CDR3 in DNA: TGTGCCAGCAGTCGGGACGGTTATGAAGCTTTCTTT.

This clonotype has ten or more counts. This sequence joins TRBV7-9 and TRBJ1-2; D not certain. The CDR3 has 13 residues. Trimming stripped 1 base from V and 4 bases from J, with 7 bases between. Per germline, CDR1 SEHNR and CDR2 FQNEAQ (reference sequence). For the CDR3, the DNA is TGTGCCAGCAGCTTAGGGACCTCCTATGGCTACACCTTC. It codes for CASSLGTSYGYTF.

This clonotype came up a few times. The genes are TRBV12-3 or TRBV12-4 and TRBJ2-3; D may correspond to TRBD1 or TRBD2 (5 bases each). The CDR3 loop spans 13 amino acids. CDR3 amino acids: CATGASLTDTQYF. The CDR3 DNA follows: TGTGCAACCGGGGCCTCCCTCACAGATACGCAGTATTTT.

This clonotype has more than one count but fewer than ten. The rearrangement links TRBV11-2 to TRBJ2-1, with D tentatively TRBD1 (7 bases). Germline V gives CDR1 SGHAT, CDR2 FQNNGV. The length of the CDR3 is 15 residues. V shed 5 bases and J shed 6 bases, with 17 bases lying between them. This chain's CDR3 is CASSPQGRSRNEQFF. The DNA of the CDR3 is TGTGCCAGCAGCCCACAGGGGAGGTCTCGCAATGAGCAGTTCTTC. The whole variable domain, filled in from reference TRBV11-2 and TRBJ2-1, reads EAGVAQSPRYKIIEKRQSVAFWCNPISGHATLYWYQQILGQGPKLLIQFQNNGVVDDSQLPKDRFSAERLKGVDSTLKIQPAKLEDSAVYLCASSPQGRSRNEQFFGPGTRLTVL.

The chain recombines TRBV6-1 with TRBJ2-7, with 12 positions matching TRBD2. V trimming: 7 bases; J trimming: 4 bases; junction bases outside the gene matches: 5. In germline, CDR1 is MNHNS, CDR2 SASEGT. The CDR3 extends over 14 amino acids. The CDR3 DNA reads TGTGCCAGCACTAAAGGACTAGCGGGATACGAGCAGTACTTC. Translated, it gives CASTKGLAGYEQYF.

This clonotype was seen just once. The rearrangement links TRBV15 to TRBJ1-5, with TRBD1 identical over 7 bases. V gave up 3 bases and J gave up 2 bases; unmatched junction bases: 16. Germline lookup yields CDR1 LNHNV and CDR2 YYDKDF (reference sequence). The CDR3 loop spans 19 amino acids. Here the CDR3 reads CATSSRGTALGRGNQPQHF. The DNA for the CDR3 is TGTGCCACCAGCAGCAGGGGGACGGCCCTTGGGCGAGGCAATCAGCCCCAGCATTTT.

This chain connects TRBV7-9 to TRBJ2-6, with TRBD1 matching 8 bases. V lost 5 bases and J lost 0; bases outside the gene matches: 12. The CDR3 length is 19 residues. CDR1 and CDR2 from the germline V gene are SEHNR and FQNEAQ (reference sequence). The CDR3, as DNA: TGTGCCAGCAGCGGCTTCCGACAGGGGACCAGCTCTGGGGCCAACGTCCTGACTTTC. It codes for CASSGFRQGTSSGANVLTF.

This clonotype appeared many times. The chain has TRBV20-1 and TRBJ2-2; 7 bases agree with TRBD2. The CDR3 consists of 17 residues. CDR1 DFQATT and CDR2 SNEGSKA come from the germline V gene (reference sequence). The trim removed 6 bases at V and 0 bases at J, leaving 13 bases unmatched. DNA for the CDR3: TGCAGTGCCAACGGGGACTACCAGAGAGCGAACACCGGGGAGCTGTTTTTT. Residues: CSANGDYQRANTGELFF.

This clonotype was detected only a few times. This sequence joins TRBV7-9 and TRBJ2-2; tentative D call: TRBD1 (7 bases). CDR1 is SEHNR, CDR2 FQNEAQ, per germline (reference sequence). Trimming removed 8 bases at V and 2 bases at J, with 21 bases between. This CDR3 is built from 17 residues. In DNA form, the CDR3 reads TGTGCCAGCTTTATAGGAGGAGGGGGCGGTAACACCGGGGAGCTGTTTTTT. Residues: CASFIGGGGGNTGELFF.

This clonotype was seen ten or more times. The gene calls are TRBV28 and TRBJ2-3, with 8 bases identical to TRBD2. Losses at the gene ends were 6 bases for V and 2 bases for J; bases not matched to a gene: 7. CDR1 is MDHEN and CDR2 is SYDVKM in the germline V gene. This CDR3 comprises 15 residues. As DNA, the CDR3 is TGTGCCAGCAGCCCTACTAGCGGCTTCACAGATACGCAGTATTTT. Residues: CASSPTSGFTDTQYF.

V gene TRBV2 combines with J gene TRBJ1-1; tentatively, D is TRBD1 (6 bases). The V gene's germline CDR1 is SNHLY and CDR2 FYNNEI. V lost 7 bases and J 4 bases, leaving 10 bases between the germline ends. CDR3 size: 12 residues. DNA of the CDR3: TGTGCCAGCAAGGACAGAAGCACTGAAGCTTTCTTT. Residues: CASKDRSTEAFF.

The chain recombines TRBV28 with TRBJ2-7; tentatively, D is TRBD1 or TRBD2 (6 bases each). The CDR3 sequence is 13 residues long. Germline V lookup: CDR1 MDHEN, CDR2 SYDVKM. V gave up 3 bases and J gave up 7 bases, with 13 bases separating them. The CDR3 region is CASSFRKGGEQYF. The CDR3 region has the DNA TGTGCCAGCAGTTTCCGGAAGGGGGGAGAGCAGTACTTC.

This clonotype has at least ten counts. The chain joins TRBV7-2 to TRBJ1-5, with D hard to call. The CDR3 consists of 15 residues. Germline CDR1 SGHTA, CDR2 FQGNSA. Trimming pared 4 bases from V and 6 bases from J, leaving 16 bases between. The CDR3, as DNA: TGTGCCAGCAGCTACCGGGCCTCGGAGGGTCAGCCCCAGCATTTT. Protein product: CASSYRASEGQPQHF.

This clonotype was seen ten or more times. The chain links TRBV10-2 to TRBJ1-5; D uncertain. CDR3 length: 15 amino acids. Germline V lookup: CDR1 WSHSY, CDR2 SAAADI. V was cut by 4 bases and J by 0 bases, with 10 bases left in between. CDR3 residues: CASSGADFSNQPQHF. CDR3 DNA sequence: TGCGCCAGCAGTGGGGCCGACTTTAGCAATCAGCCCCAGCATTTT.

This clonotype was detected a few times. V and J are TRBV14 and TRBJ2-7; D is unresolved. Trimming removed 0 bases at V and 1 base at J, with 1 base between. The CDR3 is 12 amino acids. CDR1 is SGHDN and CDR2 is FVKESK in the germline V gene. DNA of the CDR3: TGTGCCAGCAGCCAAGAATCCTACGAGCAGTACTTC. Translated, it gives CASSQESYEQYF.

The chain uses TRBV30 and TRBJ1-2; 11 bases agree with TRBD1. This CDR3 has 18 residues. Germline CDR1 is GTSNPN and CDR2 is SVGIG (reference sequence). V lost 1 base to trimming and J lost 1 base; unmatched junction nucleotides: 11. For the CDR3, the DNA is TGTGCCTGGAGTGCCGGCGGGCCAGGGACAGGGGGTAACTATGGCTACACCTTC. Residues: CAWSAGGPGTGGNYGYTF.

This clonotype was counted a few times. One junction end disagrees with the germline gene, perhaps due to a read error. The chain combines TRBV7-7 with TRBJ2-3; D gene uncertain. The CDR3 extends over 15 amino acids. Germline lookup yields CDR1 SSHAT and CDR2 FNYEAQ (reference sequence). The CDR3: CASRPTQRATDTQYF. The DNA of the CDR3 is TGTGCTAGCAGACCGACACAGAGAGCCACAGATACGCAGTATTTT.